Each of the 18 T cell receptor beta chains below was sequenced from the same sample in a study of low-dose radiotherapy and immunotherapy resistance in tumors. With TRAV- and TRBV-specific primers, first-strand cDNA was made, covering the alpha and beta chains. The authors amplified TCRs for around 20 PCR cycles with a constant-region primer and a V-primer adapter. Each CDR3 protein gets one entry after TCRdb re-called the reads with MiXCR. Of 65,000 to 100,000 distinct CDR3 sequences listed, roughly a sixth are singletons. Time point given: before trial treatment. Sequencing used PBMCs, obtained before treatment. The receptors stem from a male donor with prostate cancer.

This clonotype was observed at least ten times. This chain connects TRBV6-1 to TRBJ1-5, with a weak D call TRBD1 (6 bases). With 1 base removed from V and 5 bases from J, the gap between germline ends came to 12 bases. This CDR3 comprises 15 residues. From germline, CDR1 is MNHNS and CDR2 SASEGT. The CDR3, as DNA: TGTGCCAGCAGTGAAGATAGGGGGGGGTATCAGCCCCAGCATTTT. Protein: CASSEDRGGYQPQHF.

This clonotype was counted only a few times. The chain recombines TRBV6-6 with TRBJ2-5; TRBD1 aligns across 10 bases. Looked up from germline, CDR1 is MNHNY and CDR2 is SVGAGI (reference sequence). J lost 5 bases, V lost 2 bases, and 8 bases had no gene match. The CDR3 is 16 residues long. The DNA of the CDR3 is TGTGCCAGCAGTTACGGGACAGGGGCCTCAGGGGAGACCCAGTACTTC. Its translation is CASSYGTGASGETQYF.

This clonotype was counted ten times or more. The chain has TRBV3-1 and TRBJ1-6, with a weak D call TRBD1 (5 bases). Germline values: CDR1 LGHDT, CDR2 YNNKEL (reference sequence). This CDR3 comprises 15 residues. V lost 2 bases to trimming and J lost 9 bases, with 14 bases between them. This CDR3 reads CASSQLIGAGSPLHF. CDR3 bases: TGTGCCAGCAGCCAATTAATCGGGGCCGGTTCACCCCTCCACTTT.

A remark on this clonotype: This is likely an artifact of a read error, given a far larger clone one base away. The chain links TRBV5-1 to TRBJ2-7, with D possibly TRBD1 on 5 matching bases. Trimming took 0 bases from V and 7 from J, leaving 8 bases between them. CDR1 and CDR2 from the germline V gene are SGHRS and YFSETQ. This CDR3 is built from 12 residues. DNA for the CDR3: TGCGCCAGCAGCTTGGGCTGGACAGAGCAGTACTTC. Its protein is CASSLGWTEQYF.

This clonotype was counted at least ten times. This sequence joins TRBV20-1 and TRBJ2-2; 12 bases line up with TRBD2. Germline-derived CDR1 and CDR2 are DFQATT and SNEGSKA (reference sequence). CDR3 length equals 16 residues. Germline trimming cut 3 bases from V and 4 bases from J; bases unmatched to any gene: 6. The CDR3 coding sequence is TGCAGTGCTAGGGCTAGCGGGGGGGTCCTCACCGGGGAGCTGTTTTTT. Amino acids: CSARASGGVLTGELFF.

This clonotype was recorded many times. The chain uses TRBV9 and TRBJ1-2; TRBD1 is a possible D gene (6 bases). The CDR3 loop spans 14 amino acids. Trimming stripped 4 bases from V and 2 bases from J, with 12 bases between. Germline V gene lookup returns CDR1 SGDLS and CDR2 YYNGEE. For the CDR3, the DNA is TGTGCCAGCAGCCCCACGGGGGGCAACTATGGCTACACCTTC. Its translation is CASSPTGGNYGYTF.

This clonotype was observed many times. The chain employs TRBV9 and TRBJ2-5; 7 positions agree with TRBD1. The germline V gene has CDR1 SGDLS and CDR2 YYNGEE. J lost 6 bases, V lost 4 bases, and 6 bases had no gene match. This CDR3 has 13 residues. CDR3 bases: TGTGCCAGCAGCCTAGACAGGGAGCAGACCCAGTACTTC. Protein sequence: CASSLDREQTQYF.

Many counts were recorded for this clonotype. The chain joins TRBV12-3 or TRBV12-4 to TRBJ2-3, with D possibly called TRBD1 or TRBD2 (6 bases each). This CDR3 is built from 16 residues. The V and J ends lost 6 bases and 3 bases respectively, with 19 bases between them. Here the CDR3 reads CASSPRRGIGTDTQYF. CDR3 in DNA: TGTGCCAGCAGCCCTCGGAGGGGGATCGGGACAGATACGCAGTATTTT.

This clonotype has a count of ten or more. The gene calls are TRBV5-6 and TRBJ2-2, with no clear D. The germline V gene has CDR1 SGHDT and CDR2 YYEEEE. This CDR3 has 14 amino acids. V shed 0 bases and J shed 2 bases, with 5 bases lying between them. The CDR3 loop is CASSLGSNTGELFF. The CDR3, as DNA: TGTGCCAGCAGCTTGGGCAGCAACACCGGGGAGCTGTTTTTT.

In its sample, this clonotype was seen many times. The chain couples TRBV10-3 to TRBJ2-5; D possibly corresponds to TRBD1 (6 bases). The V and J ends lost 8 bases and 7 bases respectively, with 17 bases between them. The CDR3 loop spans 13 amino acids. Germline values: CDR1 ENHRY, CDR2 SYGVKD. Here the CDR3 reads CAIGAEGTMTQYF. The CDR3 region has the DNA TGTGCCATCGGGGCCGAGGGGACAATGACCCAGTACTTC.

V and J are TRBV6-6 and TRBJ2-1; TRBD2 is a possible D gene (7 bases). The CDR3 extends over 16 amino acids. Germline loops: CDR1 MNHNY, CDR2 SVGAGI (reference sequence). V was trimmed by 0 bases and J by 2 bases, leaving 11 bases between them. The CDR3 nucleotides read TGTGCCAGCAGTTACTCGCGGGGGCGGACCTACAATGAGCAGTTCTTC. Its translation is CASSYSRGRTYNEQFF.

At least ten counts were recorded for this clonotype. This sequence joins TRBV5-6 and TRBJ1-6; D is possibly TRBD1 (5 bases). The germline CDR1 and CDR2 sequences are SGHDT and YYEEEE. The V end was cut by 3 bases, the J end by 7 bases, with 5 bases between. The CDR3 contains 12 residues. CDR3 nucleotide sequence: TGTGCCAGCAGCTGGGGGAATTCACCCCTCCACTTT. It translates to CASSWGNSPLHF.

At least ten counts were recorded for this clonotype. The chain uses TRBV12-3 or TRBV12-4 and TRBJ2-7; D gene ambiguous. The V gene lost 5 bases and the J gene lost 2 bases, with 19 bases spanning the gap. This CDR3 contains 16 residues. For the CDR3, the DNA is TGTGCCAGCAGTCTTACATTACGACATCTTCCCTACGAGCAGTACTTC. Encoded protein: CASSLTLRHLPYEQYF.

The table lists this clonotype with many counts. This rearrangement joins TRBV3-1 to TRBJ2-7; 7 bases are shared with TRBD1. CDR1 LGHDT and CDR2 YNNKEL come from the germline V gene (reference sequence). The CDR3 totals 15 residues. J gave up 5 bases and V 3 bases, and 10 bases lay outside the gene matches. The chain's CDR3 is CASSHNRDSSNEQYF. As DNA, the CDR3 is TGTGCCAGCAGCCACAACAGGGACAGTTCCAACGAGCAGTACTTC.

This rearrangement joins TRBV18 to TRBJ2-5, with D possibly being TRBD1 or TRBD2 (7 bases each). The CDR3 totals 15 residues. The V end lost 4 bases, the J end lost 5 bases, and 17 bases lay between the germline ends. In germline, CDR1 is KGHSH, CDR2 LQKENI. CDR3 bases: TGTGCCAGCTCACAGACCGACAGGGAGGGGGAGACCCAGTACTTC. Residues: CASSQTDREGETQYF.

This clonotype was picked up many times. The V gene is TRBV10-3, the J gene TRBJ2-4; D unclear. V was clipped by 6 bases and J by 8 bases, with 14 bases between them. Looked up from germline, CDR1 is ENHRY and CDR2 is SYGVKD. CDR3 length: 13 amino acids. The DNA for the CDR3 is TGTGCCATCAGGTCGAGGCCCTTTGACATTCAGTACTTC. It yields the protein CAIRSRPFDIQYF.

This clonotype was observed at least ten times. This chain joins TRBV5-6 and TRBJ2-7; tentatively, D is TRBD1 (5 bases). Germline V CDR1 and CDR2: SGHDT, YYEEEE. The CDR3 totals 14 residues. The V end lost 0 bases, the J end lost 3 bases, and 10 bases lay between the germline ends. The CDR3 DNA follows: TGTGCCAGCAGCTTGGAACAGGCCTTCTACGAGCAGTACTTC. Its protein product is CASSLEQAFYEQYF.

This clonotype was observed many times. The genes are TRBV7-8 and TRBJ1-5; the D gene is possibly TRBD1 (5 bases). Trimming took 1 base from V and 3 from J, leaving 13 bases between them. CDR3 length equals 16 residues. The germline gives CDR1 SGHVS, CDR2 FQNEAQ. CDR3 amino acids: CASSLESGGYNQPQHF. CDR3 DNA sequence: TGTGCCAGCAGCTTAGAAAGCGGGGGGTACAATCAGCCCCAGCATTTT.